This TCR beta chain was sequenced for a study of cytomegalovirus exposure and HLA in healthy donors. Study outcomes and limitations: When analyzed later, a missense DCLRE1C variant was found to be linked to TCR beta V- and J-gene trimming. HLA alleles were associated with 15,000 to 20,000 TCR beta sequences in a later analysis at 0.05 false discovery rate. In an earlier analysis, productive rearrangement rates for most beta V segments clustered near 87% or 30%.

A remark on this clone: Antigen: not known.

Deletions cut 7 bases from V and 0 bases from J, with 16 bases between. The length of the CDR3 is 16 residues. Per the germline V gene, CDR1 is MNHEY and CDR2 is SMNVEV (reference sequence). The PCR had 60 Vbeta and 13 Jbeta primers. Authors' analysis steps: The authors later counted roughly 76 million unique TCR beta chains, some 12 million of them shared. Sequencing was performed with immunoSEQ multiplex PCR; in TCRdb, only in-frame clones are kept and a portion is missing. V and J calls and clone size are copied from that table; D and trimming were computed from the DNA. The sample comprises 100,000 or so clones, about four fifths of which are singletons, and 1% to 1.5% rests with the top ten.

The J gene is TRBJ2-1, the V gene TRBV27; tentative D call: TRBD2 (6 bases). The sequence came from a man aged 40-55 years in good health and CMV-seronegative. Sequenced material: PBMCs. CDR3 in amino acids: CASNLRGTDSYNEQFF. CDR3 DNA: TGTGCCAGCAATCTCCGGGGGACGGACTCCTACAATGAGCAGTTCTTC.